This T cell receptor beta chain was captured in a study of T cell responses to AZD1222 COVID-19 vaccine. Study results and caveats: Targeting of unmutated variant regions was reportedly seen in nearly half of spike-specific TCRs.

Notes on this clone: Its antigen is unknown.

Sequenced by immunoSEQ multiplex PCR; TCRdb stores in-frame clones only, minus some. The table has 150,000 to 200,000 clones, approximately 90% seen once. The germline V gene has CDR1 SGHTA and CDR2 FQGTGA. The V end was cut by 5 bases, the J end by 3 bases, with 16 bases between. The CDR3 extends over 15 amino acids. This specimen consisted of peripheral blood, obtained 28 days after the second AZD1222 dose. V is TRBV7-3 and J is TRBJ1-2; possibly TRBD1 for D (6 bases). The clonotype originates from an adult who received the AZD1222 COVID-19 vaccine. In DNA form, the CDR3 reads TGTGCCAGCAGCGGAATGTCAGGGGTTGACTATGGCTACACCTTC. It encodes CASSGMSGVDYGYTF.